Listed below are T cell receptor beta chains from one sample, sequenced in a study of T cells after yellow fever vaccination. TCRdb re-called the 5' RACE reads through MiXCR, storing one row per CDR3 protein. The data show a few hundred thousand distinct CDR3 sequences, 6.5% to 8.5% seen once. This specimen consisted of CD4+ T cells sorted from PBMCs, obtained 15 days after the yellow fever booster vaccination. The origin of the receptors is a man aged 30 to 45 who received the YFV17D yellow fever vaccine. The conserved cysteine and the conserved F or W are not part of the CDR3 here. D genes are given only for firm matches. Expanded clones get a size class; other rows say once, few or many, or leave the size out.

V gene: TRBV14
clone size: -
D gene: -
J gene: TRBJ2-7
CDR3 protein: ASSQGLSVSSYEQY

V gene: TRBV20-1
clone size: many
D gene: TRBD2
J gene: TRBJ2-1
CDR3 protein: SAMGLADYNEQF

V gene: TRBV10-3
clone size: -
D gene: TRBD2
J gene: TRBJ2-7
CDR3 protein: AIAHTGGPYEQY

V gene: TRBV18
clone size: many
D gene: -
J gene: TRBJ2-2
CDR3 protein: ASSPGYAGELF

V gene: TRBV20-1
clone size: few
D gene: TRBD1
J gene: TRBJ1-2
CDR3 protein: SAVDRGFGYT

V gene: TRBV20-1
clone size: few
D gene: TRBD1
J gene: TRBJ1-1
CDR3 protein: SARAGTGNGGEAF

V gene: TRBV20-1
clone size: few
D gene: -
J gene: TRBJ2-5
CDR3 protein: SATFSWYQETQY

V gene: TRBV29-1
clone size: few
D gene: -
J gene: TRBJ2-5
CDR3 protein: SVVGGGETQY

V gene: TRBV20-1
clone size: few
D gene: -
J gene: TRBJ1-6
CDR3 protein: SAGVPGSSYNSPLH

V gene: TRBV11-2
clone size: -
D gene: -
J gene: TRBJ2-1
CDR3 protein: ASTTGPGRNEQF

V gene: TRBV20-1
clone size: -
D gene: -
J gene: TRBJ1-5
CDR3 protein: SARDFLRGQPQH

V gene: TRBV6-1
clone size: many
D gene: TRBD1
J gene: TRBJ2-1
CDR3 protein: ASSTGVSSYNEQF

V gene: TRBV7-9
clone size: many
D gene: -
J gene: TRBJ2-1
CDR3 protein: ASSARGSYNEQF

V gene: TRBV7-9
clone size: -
D gene: TRBD1
J gene: TRBJ1-4
CDR3 protein: ASSPGTVEKLF

V gene: TRBV28
clone size: few
D gene: -
J gene: TRBJ2-7
CDR3 protein: ASSFQGTVSSYEQY

V gene: TRBV20-1
clone size: few
D gene: TRBD2
J gene: TRBJ2-1
CDR3 protein: SATGTSGRYGEQF

V gene: TRBV5-5
clone size: many
D gene: -
J gene: TRBJ2-7
CDR3 protein: ASSLAAVSYEQY

V gene: TRBV7-6
clone size: many
D gene: -
J gene: TRBJ2-7
CDR3 protein: ASSSSREQY

V gene: TRBV30
clone size: -
D gene: TRBD1
J gene: TRBJ1-1
CDR3 protein: AWSRQGAGEAF

V gene: TRBV6-1
clone size: -
D gene: TRBD1
J gene: TRBJ1-1
CDR3 protein: ASGSGGTGDTEAF

V gene: TRBV6-5
clone size: few
D gene: -
J gene: TRBJ1-2
CDR3 protein: ATLFYGYT

V gene: TRBV9
clone size: -
D gene: TRBD2
J gene: TRBJ2-7
CDR3 protein: ASSVASGVIYEQY

V gene: TRBV6-1
clone size: -
D gene: -
J gene: TRBJ1-5
CDR3 protein: ATRRASNQPQH

V gene: TRBV4-1
clone size: few
D gene: -
J gene: TRBJ1-5
CDR3 protein: VWEHQPQH

V gene: TRBV15
clone size: many
D gene: TRBD1
J gene: TRBJ2-7
CDR3 protein: ATSSKTRAGGRYEQY

V gene: TRBV5-1
clone size: many
D gene: TRBD2
J gene: TRBJ2-1
CDR3 protein: ASSYGLAGYNEQF

V gene: TRBV5-1
clone size: -
D gene: TRBD1
J gene: TRBJ2-1
CDR3 protein: ASSLWTGGGDEQF

V gene: TRBV5-1
clone size: few
D gene: TRBD2
J gene: TRBJ2-5
CDR3 protein: ASSPTSGRPETQY

V gene: TRBV7-2
clone size: few
D gene: -
J gene: TRBJ2-3
CDR3 protein: ASSFGSLAGDTQY

V gene: TRBV20-1
clone size: -
D gene: -
J gene: TRBJ2-3
CDR3 protein: SAPLELARYTQY

V gene: TRBV30
clone size: -
D gene: -
J gene: TRBJ2-5
CDR3 protein: AGTPGGLTRETQY

V gene: TRBV11-2
clone size: many
D gene: TRBD2
J gene: TRBJ2-1
CDR3 protein: ASSRTGTSGYSYNEQF

V gene: TRBV7-2
clone size: many
D gene: TRBD2
J gene: TRBJ2-1
CDR3 protein: ASSKEGIAGDTEQF

V gene: TRBV19
clone size: -
D gene: -
J gene: TRBJ2-3
CDR3 protein: ASRPGLDTDTQY

V gene: TRBV7-9
clone size: -
D gene: TRBD2
J gene: TRBJ2-1
CDR3 protein: ASSLGGAGEQF

V gene: TRBV21-1
clone size: many
D gene: -
J gene: TRBJ1-2
CDR3 protein: ASSNDILYGYT